This T cell receptor beta chain came from a study of glioma-infiltrating T cells after dendritic cell vaccination. Time point indicated: after dendritic cell vaccination, including at tumor progression/relapse. The data were produced by immunoSEQ multiplex PCR, yet TCRdb's version contains in-frame clones alone and is incomplete. This sample carries roughly 60,000 clones, about four fifths of them seen once, and the ten largest clones take more than 15%. This sequence was found in a human donor with glioblastoma. Sequenced here: blood, sampled after dendritic cell vaccination.

In nucleotides, the CDR3 is TGTGCCAGCCCGGCGGGGGTCACTGAAGCTTTCTTT. It specifies CASPAGVTEAFF. The chain is built from TRBV2 and TRBJ1-1; possible D gene TRBD1, 5 bases. Looked up from germline, CDR1 is SNHLY and CDR2 is FYNNEI. Trimming stripped 8 bases from V and 4 bases from J, with 11 bases between. There are 12 residues in the CDR3.